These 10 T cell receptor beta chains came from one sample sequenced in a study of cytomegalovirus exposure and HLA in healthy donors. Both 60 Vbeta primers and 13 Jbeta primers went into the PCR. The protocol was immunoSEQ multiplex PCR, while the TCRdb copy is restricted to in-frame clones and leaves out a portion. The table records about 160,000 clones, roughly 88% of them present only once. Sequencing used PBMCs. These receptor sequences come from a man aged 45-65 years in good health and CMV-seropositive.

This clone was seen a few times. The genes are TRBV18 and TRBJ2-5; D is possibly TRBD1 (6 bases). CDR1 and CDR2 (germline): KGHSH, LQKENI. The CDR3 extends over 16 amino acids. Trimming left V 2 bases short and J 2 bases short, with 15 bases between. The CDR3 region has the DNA TGTGCCAGCTCACCAGTTAACAGGGCCCCTCAAGAGACCCAGTACTTC. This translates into CASSPVNRAPQETQYF. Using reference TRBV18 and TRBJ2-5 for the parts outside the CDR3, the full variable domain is NAGVMQNPRHLVRRRGQEARLRCSPMKGHSHVYWYRQLPEEGLKFMVYLQKENIIDESGMPKERFSAEFPKEGPSILRIQQVVRGDSAAYFCASSPVNRAPQETQYFGPGTRLLVL.

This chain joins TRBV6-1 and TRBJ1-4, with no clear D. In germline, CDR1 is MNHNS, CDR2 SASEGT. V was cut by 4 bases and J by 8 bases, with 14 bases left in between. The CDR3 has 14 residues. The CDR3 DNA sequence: TGTGCCAGCAGTGCCCGTTGGCGGGGAGAAAAACTGTTTTTT. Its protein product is CASSARWRGEKLFF.

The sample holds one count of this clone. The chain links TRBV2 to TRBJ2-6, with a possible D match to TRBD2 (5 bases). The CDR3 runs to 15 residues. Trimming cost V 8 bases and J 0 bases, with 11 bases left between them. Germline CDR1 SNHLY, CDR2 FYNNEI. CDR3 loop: CASGGLGSGANVLTF. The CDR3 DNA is TGTGCCAGCGGAGGACTCGGCTCTGGGGCCAACGTCCTGACTTTC.

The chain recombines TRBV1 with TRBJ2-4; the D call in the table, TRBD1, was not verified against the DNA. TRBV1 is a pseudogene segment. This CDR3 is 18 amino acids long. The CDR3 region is CTSSQDQGQPRTKNIQYF. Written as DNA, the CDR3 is TGCACCAGCAGCCAAGATCAGGGTCAGCCGCGGACCAAAAACATTCAGTACTTC.

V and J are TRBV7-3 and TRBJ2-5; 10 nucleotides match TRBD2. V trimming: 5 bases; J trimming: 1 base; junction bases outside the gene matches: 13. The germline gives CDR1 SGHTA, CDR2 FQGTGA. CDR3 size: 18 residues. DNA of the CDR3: TGTGCCAGCAGCCTCGGCCCAAGCGGGGGGGCCTCCCAAGAGACCCAGTACTTC. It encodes CASSLGPSGGASQETQYF.

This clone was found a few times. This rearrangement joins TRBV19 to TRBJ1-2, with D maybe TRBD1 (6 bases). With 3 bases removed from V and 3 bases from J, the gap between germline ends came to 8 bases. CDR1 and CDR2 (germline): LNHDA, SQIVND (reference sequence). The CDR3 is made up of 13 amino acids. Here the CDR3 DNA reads TGTGCCAGTAGTATCAACAGGGACTATGGCTACACCTTC. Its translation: CASSINRDYGYTF. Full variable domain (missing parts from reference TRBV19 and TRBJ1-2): DGGITQSPKYLFRKEGQNVTLSCEQNLNHDAMYWYRQDPGQGLRLIYYSQIVNDFQKGDIAEGYSVSREKKESFPLTVTSAQKNPTAFYLCASSINRDYGYTFGSGTRLTVV.

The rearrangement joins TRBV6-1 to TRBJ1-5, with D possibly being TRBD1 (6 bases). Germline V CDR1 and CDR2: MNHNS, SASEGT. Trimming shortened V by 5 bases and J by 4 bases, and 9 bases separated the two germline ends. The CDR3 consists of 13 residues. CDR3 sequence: CASSRGQNQPQHF. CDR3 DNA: TGTGCCAGCAGTCGCGGACAGAATCAGCCCCAGCATTTT.

The CDR3 nucleotides are TGTGCCAGCAGTCCCCGAATCCTAAAGACAGATACGCAGTATTTT. Translation gives CASSPRILKTDTQYF. The chain has TRBV27 and TRBJ2-3; D unclear. The germline gives CDR1 MNHEY, CDR2 SMNVEV (reference sequence). Trimming cost V 5 bases and J 3 bases, with 15 bases left between them. The CDR3 runs to 15 residues.

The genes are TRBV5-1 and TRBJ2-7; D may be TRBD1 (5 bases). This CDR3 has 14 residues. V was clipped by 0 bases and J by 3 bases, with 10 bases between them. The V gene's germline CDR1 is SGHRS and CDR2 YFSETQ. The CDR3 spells CASSLAGQNYEQYF. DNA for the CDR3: TGCGCCAGCAGCTTGGCCGGACAAAACTACGAGCAGTACTTC.

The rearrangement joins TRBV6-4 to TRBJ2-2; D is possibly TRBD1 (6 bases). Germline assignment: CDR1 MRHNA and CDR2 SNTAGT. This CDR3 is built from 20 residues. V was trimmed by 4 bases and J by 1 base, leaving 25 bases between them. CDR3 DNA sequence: TGTGCCAGCAGTGTTCCTAACAGGGTATTGTTTTTAGGGAACACCGGGGAGCTGTTTTTT. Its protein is CASSVPNRVLFLGNTGELFF.